In its sample, the clone carrying this T cell receptor beta chain was seen a few times. This CDR3 comprises 12 residues. Germline V gene sequence: CDR1 SQVTM, CDR2 ANQGSEA. Trimming left V 4 bases short and J 7 bases short, with 13 bases between. This sample was taken from a study of T-cell memory formation after mild COVID-19. TCRdb recomputed calls from the 5' RACE reads with MiXCR, one row per CDR3 protein. The sample gives over 350,000 distinct CDR3 sequences, roughly a quarter of which show up once; roughly 9.7% is in the top ten. V usage is TRBV29-1 and J usage is TRBJ2-5; D might be TRBD2 (5 bases). This sequence was found in an adult woman who had mild COVID-19 (a few samples of this study predate the infection). Cell type and time point are not known. Specimen: PBMCs or a T cell subset sorted from them (not recorded which). The CDR3 spells CSVGGWEGTQYF. In DNA form, the CDR3 reads TGCAGCGTTGGAGGGTGGGAAGGGACCCAGTACTTC.